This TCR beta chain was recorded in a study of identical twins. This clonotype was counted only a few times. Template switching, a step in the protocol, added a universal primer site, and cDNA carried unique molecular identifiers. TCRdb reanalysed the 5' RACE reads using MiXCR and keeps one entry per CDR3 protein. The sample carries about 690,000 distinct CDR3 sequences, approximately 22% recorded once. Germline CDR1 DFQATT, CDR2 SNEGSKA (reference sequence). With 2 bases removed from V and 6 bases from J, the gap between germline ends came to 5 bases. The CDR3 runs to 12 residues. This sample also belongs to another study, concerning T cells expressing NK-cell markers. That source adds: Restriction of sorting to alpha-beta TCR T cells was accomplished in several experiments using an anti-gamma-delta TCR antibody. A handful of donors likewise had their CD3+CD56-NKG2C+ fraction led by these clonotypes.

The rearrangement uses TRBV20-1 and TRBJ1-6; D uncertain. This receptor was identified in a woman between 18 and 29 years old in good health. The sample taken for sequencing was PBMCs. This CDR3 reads CSARPGNSPLHF. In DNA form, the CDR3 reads TGCAGTGCTAGACCGGGTAATTCACCCCTCCACTTT.